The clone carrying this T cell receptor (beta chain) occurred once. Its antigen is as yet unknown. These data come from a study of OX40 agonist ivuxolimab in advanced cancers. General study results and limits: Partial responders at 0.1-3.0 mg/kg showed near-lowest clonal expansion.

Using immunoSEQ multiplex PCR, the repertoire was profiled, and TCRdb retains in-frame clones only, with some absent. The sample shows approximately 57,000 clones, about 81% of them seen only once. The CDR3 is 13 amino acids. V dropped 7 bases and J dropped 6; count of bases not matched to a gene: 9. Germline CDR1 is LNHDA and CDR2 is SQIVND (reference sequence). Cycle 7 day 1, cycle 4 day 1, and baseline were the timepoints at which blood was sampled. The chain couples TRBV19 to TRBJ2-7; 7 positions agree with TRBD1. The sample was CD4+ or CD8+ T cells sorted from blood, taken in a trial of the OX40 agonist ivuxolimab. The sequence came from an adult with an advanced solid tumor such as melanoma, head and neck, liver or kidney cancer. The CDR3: CASTATGVGEQYF. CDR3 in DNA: TGTGCCAGTACCGCTACAGGGGTCGGCGAGCAGTACTTC.